The 20 T cell receptor beta chains in this list originate from one sample, sequenced in a study of T cells after yellow fever vaccination. One entry per CDR3 protein results from TCRdb running MiXCR on the 5' RACE reads. The profile covers more than 350,000 distinct CDR3 sequences, with 11% appearing a single time and 18% taken by the ten largest. The sequences come from PBMCs, collected on the day of the first yellow fever vaccination. The source of these receptors is a man aged 18 to 35 who received the YFV17D yellow fever vaccine.

V is TRBV7-8 and J is TRBJ1-6; D is unclear. CDR1 and CDR2 from the germline V gene are SGHVS and FQNEAQ. V shed 4 bases and J shed 10 bases, with 14 bases lying between them. The CDR3 runs to 14 residues. The CDR3 reads CASSSRPLGSPLHF. In DNA, the CDR3 is TGTGCCAGCAGCTCCCGGCCCCTTGGCTCACCCCTCCACTTT.

This CDR3 reads CASSPLRDLPYEQYV. DNA of the CDR3: TGTGCCAGCAGCCCATTACGGGACTTACCGTACGAGCAGTACGTC. The V and J genes are TRBV7-9 and TRBJ2-7; D possibly corresponds to TRBD2 (6 bases). Between the trimmed V and J ends, which lost 5 bases and 4 bases, there was a span of 18 bases. Germline-derived CDR1 and CDR2 are SEHNR and FQNEAQ (reference sequence). The CDR3 is 15 amino acids.

This clonotype was recorded a few times. V is TRBV30 and J is TRBJ1-1, with D possibly TRBD1 on 6 matching bases. This CDR3 comprises 12 residues. V gave up 5 bases and J gave up 2 bases, with 9 bases separating them. CDR1 is GTSNPN and CDR2 is SVGIG in the germline V gene (reference sequence). Written as DNA, the CDR3 is TGTGCCTGGGGACAGATCAACACTGAAGCTTTCTTT. Its protein product is CAWGQINTEAFF.

In this sample, this clonotype turned up a few times. The chain links TRBV5-1 to TRBJ1-1, with 9 bases aligning to TRBD1. Trimming cost V 3 bases and J 2 bases; bases outside gene matches: 5. This CDR3 region has 15 residues. The germline V gene encodes CDR1 SGHRS and CDR2 YFSETQ. The CDR3 protein is CASSSQGAPNTEAFF. The CDR3 nucleotides read TGCGCCAGCAGCTCACAGGGGGCCCCCAACACTGAAGCTTTCTTT.

At least ten counts were recorded for this clonotype. As DNA, the CDR3 is TGTGCCAGCAGTCACAGGGTCAATCAGCCCCAGCATTTT. Its protein product is CASSHRVNQPQHF. The rearrangement links TRBV6-2 or TRBV6-3 to TRBJ1-5, with D maybe TRBD1 (6 bases). The CDR3 is made up of 13 amino acids. Germline values: CDR1 MNHEY, CDR2 SVGEGT. Trimming took 5 bases from V and 3 from J, leaving 8 bases between them.

CDR3 region: CASSLERPNTEAFF. The CDR3 coding sequence is TGCGCCAGCAGCTTGGAAAGGCCGAACACTGAAGCTTTCTTT. This chain links TRBV5-1 with TRBJ1-1; D ambiguous. Germline V gene sequence: CDR1 SGHRS, CDR2 YFSETQ. V lost 0 bases to trimming and J lost 1 base, with 7 bases between them. The CDR3 covers 14 residues.

The chain employs TRBV9 and TRBJ2-2; D might be TRBD1 (6 bases). CDR1 and CDR2 from the germline V gene are SGDLS and YYNGEE. V was shortened by 5 bases and J by 4 bases, with 12 bases between the two germline ends. The CDR3 is 14 residues long. The CDR3 spells CASRAGVRTGELFF. DNA of the CDR3: TGTGCCAGCAGAGCAGGGGTTCGCACCGGGGAGCTGTTTTTT.

This clonotype was observed a handful of times. The V call is TRBV19, the J call TRBJ1-5, with D unclear. The CDR3 has 16 residues. The germline CDR1 and CDR2 sequences are LNHDA and SQIVND (reference sequence). Trimming took 1 base from V and 3 from J, leaving 13 bases between them. CDR3 region: CASSIASYGVNQPQHF. Written as DNA, the CDR3 is TGTGCCAGTAGTATAGCCTCCTACGGGGTCAATCAGCCCCAGCATTTT.

This clonotype came up a few times. The chain couples TRBV12-3 or TRBV12-4 to TRBJ1-2; a possible D gene is TRBD1 (5 bases). The CDR3 runs to 14 residues. Trimming cost V 3 bases and J 7 bases, with 15 bases left between them. In DNA, the CDR3 is TGTGCCAGCAGTTTCATCGAGGGGTTACGTGGCTACACCTTC. Its protein is CASSFIEGLRGYTF.

This clonotype was seen only a few times. This chain links TRBV5-1 with TRBJ1-5, with a weak D call TRBD1 (5 bases). Between the trimmed V and J ends, which lost 7 bases and 5 bases, there was a span of 13 bases. CDR1 and CDR2 (germline): SGHRS, YFSETQ. This CDR3 has 13 amino acids. CDR3 DNA: TGCGCCAGCCGGGACTTGGAGGATCAGCCCCAGCATTTT. Protein sequence: CASRDLEDQPQHF.

This clonotype appeared many times. This chain uses TRBV5-1 with TRBJ2-3, with 8 bases matching TRBD2. V lost 0 bases to trimming and J lost 3 bases; unmatched junction nucleotides: 6. This CDR3 contains 16 residues. Germline CDR1 reads SGHRS; CDR2 reads YFSETQ. The CDR3 is CASSLVAGLATDTQYF. The CDR3, as DNA: TGCGCCAGCAGCTTGGTAGCGGGGTTAGCGACAGATACGCAGTATTTT.

About this clonotype itself: At one end, the junction sequence differs from germline, possibly due to a read error. The CDR3 DNA is TGTGCCAGCACCTTAGGGGCTAGCGGGGCCTACAATGAGCAGTTCTTC. Its protein product is CASTLGASGAYNEQFF. The chain uses TRBV7-6 and TRBJ2-1; 9 bases match TRBD2. This CDR3 is 16 amino acids long. Germline lookup yields CDR1 SGHVS and CDR2 FNYEAQ.

The chain links TRBV12-3 or TRBV12-4 to TRBJ1-1; D not certain. V lost 11 bases to trimming and J lost 1 base, with 17 bases between them. This CDR3 contains 14 residues. The CDR3 spells CAQVEGPGNTEAFF. CDR3 nucleotides: TGTGCCCAGGTAGAGGGCCCTGGGAACACTGAAGCTTTCTTT.

This clonotype was found many times. The chain links TRBV11-2 to TRBJ2-5, with D uncertain. V was shortened by 2 bases and J by 2 bases, with 9 bases between the two germline ends. The germline V gene encodes CDR1 SGHAT and CDR2 FQNNGV. The CDR3 spans 14 residues. The CDR3 DNA sequence: TGTGCCAGCAGCTTAAATGGAATACAAGAGACCCAGTACTTC. The encoded protein is CASSLNGIQETQYF.

This sequence joins TRBV10-3 and TRBJ2-7; 7 positions agree with TRBD1. Trimming took 0 bases from V and 3 from J; bases not matched to a gene: 11. CDR1 and CDR2 from the germline V gene are ENHRY and SYGVKD. This CDR3 region has 17 residues. The CDR3, as DNA: TGTGCCATCAGTGAGTCGTTAGGGGGCCCCCCTCTCTACGAGCAGTACTTC. Its protein is CAISESLGGPPLYEQYF.

The J gene is TRBJ2-7, the V gene TRBV20-1; the match to TRBD1 covers 9 bases. Germline-derived CDR1 and CDR2 are DFQATT and SNEGSKA (reference sequence). The CDR3 loop spans 16 amino acids. CDR3 sequence (DNA): TGCTGTGCTAGAGGCGGGACAGGGTTCCCGACATACGAGCAGTACGTC. The encoded protein is CCARGGTGFPTYEQYV.

The rearrangement uses TRBV6-1 and TRBJ2-4, with 10 positions matching TRBD1. Trimming at V came to 10 bases and at J to 2 bases, leaving 8 bases not matched to a gene. Germline V gene sequence: CDR1 MNHNS, CDR2 SASEGT. The CDR3 length is 15 residues. CDR3 nucleotide sequence: TGTGCCACTACGGGACAGGGGTGGACCAAAAACATTCAGTACTTC. Translation gives CATTGQGWTKNIQYF.

This clonotype was counted a few times. The chain carries TRBV9 and TRBJ1-1; weak D call: TRBD1 (5 bases). Trimming removed 3 bases from V and 5 bases from J, with 14 bases in between. The germline V gene encodes CDR1 SGDLS and CDR2 YYNGEE. The CDR3 length is 14 residues. Here the CDR3 reads CASSGWGGGTEAFF. The CDR3 DNA reads TGTGCCAGCAGCGGATGGGGGGGAGGAACTGAAGCTTTCTTT. Filled out from reference TRBV9 and TRBJ1-1, the complete variable domain reads DSGVTQTPKHLITATGQRVTLRCSPRSGDLSVYWYQQSLDQGLQFLIQYYNGEERAKGNILERFSAQQFPDLHSELNLSSLELGDSALYFCASSGWGGGTEAFFGQGTRLTVV.

The chain employs TRBV20-1 and TRBJ2-7; 9 bases match TRBD1. The germline V gene encodes CDR1 DFQATT and CDR2 SNEGSKA (reference sequence). The CDR3 length is 15 residues. With 1 base clipped from V and 5 bases from J, the junction kept 9 bases outside the gene matches. The chain's CDR3 is CSARAPGQGFDEQYV. Written as DNA, the CDR3 is TGCAGTGCTAGAGCTCCGGGACAGGGTTTCGACGAGCAGTACGTC.

The genes are TRBV24-1 and TRBJ2-1; 9 bases agree with TRBD1. There are 15 residues in the CDR3. Trimming removed 3 bases from V and 4 bases from J; junction bases left unmatched: 3. From germline, CDR1 is KGHDR and CDR2 SFDVKD. This CDR3 is CATSDDRGFYNEQFF. CDR3 DNA: TGTGCCACCAGTGATGACAGGGGGTTTTACAATGAGCAGTTCTTC.